This T cell receptor (beta chain) stems from a study of blood T cell repertoires in COVID-19. Study details: COVID-19 samples from acute and convalescent phases originated in the United States, Italy and Spain. T cells, B-cell-depleted T cells, or PBMCs provided the cDNA or gDNA that served as material.

Cohorts were assigned according to the clinical history that participants reported. Cohort 3 recovery required two negative PCRs, clearance, or symptom resolution. TCRdb's copy holds only in-frame clones and misses some; the assay was immunoSEQ multiplex PCR. The table has 200,000 to 250,000 clones, around 83% seen once. Germline CDR1 and CDR2: SGHVS and FQNEAQ. This CDR3 is built from 17 residues. V lost 5 bases, J lost 2 bases, and 21 bases lay in between. This rearrangement joins TRBV7-8 to TRBJ1-1, with D perhaps TRBD1 (6 bases). This TCR was recovered from a woman aged 35 to 49 who had recovered from COVID-19. Sequencing input: PBMCs or T cells enriched from blood (not recorded which). The CDR3 nucleotides are TGTGCCAGCAGCCCAGAACGGTCGGCAGGGGTCAACACTGAAGCTTTCTTT. Its translation is CASSPERSAGVNTEAFF.